What follows describes a single T cell receptor beta chain. This clone was observed a few times. What antigen it recognizes has not been identified. Base qualities were left out, and no much larger clone turns up one base away. The entry originates in a study of cytomegalovirus exposure and HLA in healthy donors (dated by TCRdb to the late 2010s). Regarding the complete study: According to an earlier analysis of 587 of the donors, some 170 million T cells yielded some 120 million unique TCR beta sequences and 276 Gb of sequence data. An early release covering roughly 600 HLA-typed donors comprised approximately 300 gigabases of sequencing data and roughly 85 million unique TCR sequences. All discovery cohort repertoires had been generated on a single sequencing platform. In a later genetic analysis, genome-wide SNP genotypes for about 65% of the roughly 670 donors were used, and that subset was treated as a discovery cohort. An earlier analysis of 587 of the donors used high-throughput TCR beta sequencing to judge whether each TCR beta V gene segment behaved as functional or pseudogenic. Five DR-DQ haplotypes were treated as single units for association and clustering because of strong linkage in the cohort. The study aimed to test whether cataloging public T cell receptors could reveal signatures of past pathogen exposure. To predict cytomegalovirus infection status, the study brought together high-throughput TCR immunosequencing, statistical association of individual TCRs with disease status, and machine learning. Class I and class II HLA loci were covered by the typing at four-digit resolution. Besides the first cohort of 666 subjects, a separate validation cohort made up of roughly 120 different subjects was used. Donor age, sex, ethnicity and CMV serostatus were collected together with the repertoire data. Rather than drawing on any new phenotypic data, the later analysis identified candidate immune exposures from TCR beta sequences and the way those sequences occurred across donors. In a later analysis, previously published TCR beta repertoires from 670 or so donors were re-analyzed and high-resolution HLA genotyping was added so that TCR occurrence patterns could be studied. The genetic ancestry cluster associated with self-reported Caucasian donors included over 65% of the roughly 400 genotyped donors. Using immunosequencing, the study profiled T cell repertoires from 640 or so subjects and related those repertoires to cytomegalovirus serostatus. Among some 410 genotyped donors of the cohort, an average of roughly 230,000 unique TCR beta nucleotide sequences was sequenced per donor, of which about 19% were non-productive. Typing coverage varied by locus: about 629-630 donors for A, B, C, DRB1 and DQB1; roughly 510 for DQA1; more than 600 for DPA1; fewer than 480 for DPB1.

In total, roughly 710 healthy bone marrow donors made up the cohort. Cohort members were all nominally healthy when sampled, although unrecorded immune exposures were likely present. The donor was CMV seronegative and belonged to the group of roughly 330 seronegative cohort members. Every donor gave a peripheral blood sample, and the peripheral blood mononuclear cells from that sample were used for TCR beta sequencing. The Qiagen DNeasy Blood Extraction Kit was used to extract genomic DNA from the blood cell samples. For CDR1 and CDR2, the germline V gene lists MGHRA and YSYEKL. Trimmed from V: 4 bases; trimmed from J: 4 bases; junction bases lacking a gene match: 13. The CDR3 spans 16 residues, from the cysteine through the phenylalanine. CDR3 DNA only is kept here, 48 bases in frame from base 1. Library construction relied on the immunoSEQ multiplex PCR assay. For the multiplex PCR, a mixture combining 60 forward primers for TCR Vbeta segments and 13 reverse primers for TCR Jbeta segments was used. The CDR3 region of rearranged TCR beta genes was amplified from genomic DNA by a multiplex PCR assay. On the Illumina HiSeq System, the amplified TCR beta libraries were sequenced as 87-base-pair reads. Concerning the study's data processing: A later analysis counted approximately 74 million unique TCR beta chains across the 666 repertoires, and roughly 10 million of these chains were shared by at least two donors. A nearest-neighbor algorithm error-corrected the raw reads and collapsed the reads into unique sequences, merging closely related sequences to remove PCR and sequencing errors. To assign V, D and J gene segments, CDR3 sequences were aligned to IMGT reference sequences. Each retained sequence needed at least a six-nucleotide match to both a V gene segment and a J gene segment. Rearrangements were classified as productive when the CDR3 lacked stop codons and remained in frame with V and J, and all other rearrangements were classified as non-productive. Following IMGT convention, CDR3 was defined as the stretch from the second conserved V-encoded cysteine up to the conserved J-encoded phenylalanine. In an earlier analysis of around 600 of the donors, sequences lacking an unambiguous match to a single V gene segment were excluded. In an earlier analysis of approximately 560 of the donors, a V segment was called functional when productive rearrangements were above 56.7%, and segregating when the standard deviation between donors exceeded 5%. To diagnose cytomegalovirus status from the catalog of TCR beta chain sequences, a statistical classification framework was built. A later analysis assigned V and J genes by comparing TCR nucleotide sequences with IMGT/GENE-DB human TR gene sequences. The TCRdist pipeline was used in a later analysis to assign CDR3 sequences and most-parsimonious VDJ recombination scenarios. In a later analysis, each TCR beta chain was defined by its CDR3 amino acid sequence together with its V-gene family, and reads lacking a unique V-gene family were excluded. In a later analysis, nearly 600 highly shared, low-generation-probability nucleotide sequences were removed to address suspected cross-contamination and a sequencing artifact. In a later analysis, a clonal expansion index was calculated for each public chain from normalized within-repertoire ranks of inferred template counts. Generation probabilities in a later analysis came from a VDJ recombination model fitted to out-of-frame rearrangements, and those results were checked against IGoR. A later analysis scored TCR-TCR, TCR-HLA and TCR-CMV co-occurrence with hypergeometric tests, applying a repertoire-size bias correction to TCR pairs. False discovery rates were estimated in a later analysis by permuting HLA or CMV assignments 20 times. In a later analysis, co-occurring TCRs were grouped with DBSCAN, and TCRdist sequence similarity was added when clustering was performed within HLA-allele-positive subsets. Repertoires with fewer than 30,000 or more than 120,000 public chains, plus five repertoires with anomalous nucleotide sharing, were excluded from co-occurrence clustering. Sourced from immuneACCESS, this table was stored by TCRdb with only in-frame sequences that have V and J called. A share of the clones is absent; for the studies checked, an unresolved V gene accounts for under half, and the remainder has no known explanation. D and trimming come from the DNA, and the V and J calls and clone size come from that table. The sample profile shows 160,000 or so clones; around 80% of them were found once. In total, the top ten clones hold roughly 2% of the sample.

Broad study findings and their caveats: Because HLA typing was unavailable for some donors at each locus, only the typed subset was used in association tests. A further reported finding was that TCR beta sequences accurately predicted the HLA-A and HLA-B alleles for most subjects in the first cohort. Roughly uniform sequencing depth across donors was assumed in presence/absence analyses, although this assumption may not hold. When HLA alleles, especially DR and DQ, strongly co-occurred, attributing TCR associations to individual alleles was difficult. It was suggested by the authors that the approach could potentially be generalized to other disease states and immunological phenotypes. Linkage disequilibrium might explain the correlated functional status among segregating V segments, but an unknown experimental factor could not be ruled out. In a later analysis, HLA-associated TCR beta chains were found to be more clonally expanded and to have lower generation probabilities than equally common non-associated chains. According to a later analysis, most CMV-associated TCR beta chains appeared to be HLA-restricted, and the HLA associations seemed to be driven largely by CMV exposure. Specific HLA alleles were associated with roughly 16,000 TCR beta sequences at a false discovery rate of 0.05 in a later analysis. V-gene and J-gene trimming of TCR beta chains was associated with a missense DCLRE1C variant in a later genetic analysis, and the association was replicated in an independent cohort. According to a later analysis, TCR association rates differed among HLA loci, with DRB1 alleles showing the most associated TCRs and HLA-C alleles showing the fewest. A total of fewer than 200 TCR beta chains were listed by the study as associated with cytomegalovirus. Most TCR sequences were observed very rarely across donors, whereas some public TCRs were present in many individuals. The sequencing pipeline was judged likely to have produced a cluster of highly shared sequence variants as a technical artifact. In this cohort, only TCR beta chains were sequenced, and detectable features were limited by the absence of alpha or paired-chain data. According to a later analysis, parvovirus B19, influenza, CMV and Epstein-Barr virus appeared linked to several top co-occurrence clusters. CMV serostatus was the only immune exposure information available for the cohort. A few of the identified cytomegalovirus-associated TCR beta chains were confirmed in vitro to be specific for cytomegalovirus antigens. Compared with the roughly 670-donor mean, donors in an Asian-associated ancestry cluster had fewer N-insertions in productive TCRs, according to a later genetic analysis. Because counts were too low, seventeen rarely observed V segments, including chromosome 9 orphons, were excluded from the earlier analysis of 587 of the donors. In an earlier analysis of 587 of the donors, most TCR beta V segments appeared in productive rearrangements about 87% or about 30% of the time, broadly matching IMGT annotations. The classifier was reported to diagnose cytomegalovirus status with high specificity and sensitivity in both the original and validation cohorts. Because the 87-base-pair reads could not distinguish some IMGT-functional V segments, including TRBV6-2 and TRBV6-3, those segments were excluded.

Sequencing input: PBMCs. The V and J genes are TRBV4-1 and TRBJ2-7; TRBD2 aligns with 7 central bases. The TCR sequence derives from a man in his forties in good health and CMV-seronegative. In nucleotides, the sequence is TGCGCCAGCAGCCGAAATACAGGTGTAGCGGGTTACGAGCAGTACTTC. This translates into CASSRNTGVAGYEQYF.